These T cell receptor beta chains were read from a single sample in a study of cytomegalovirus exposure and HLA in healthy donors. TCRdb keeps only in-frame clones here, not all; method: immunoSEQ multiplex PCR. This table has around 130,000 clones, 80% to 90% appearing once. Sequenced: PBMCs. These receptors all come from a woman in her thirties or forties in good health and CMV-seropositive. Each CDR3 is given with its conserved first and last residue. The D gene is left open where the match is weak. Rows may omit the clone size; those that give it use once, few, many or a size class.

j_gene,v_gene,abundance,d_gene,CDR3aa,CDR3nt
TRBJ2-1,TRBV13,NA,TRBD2,CASSLQAGAPRSSYNEQFF,TGTGCCAGCAGCCTCCAAGCGGGAGCCCCTCGGAGCTCCTACAATGAGCAGTTCTTC
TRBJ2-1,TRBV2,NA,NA,CASSPRASGYDEQFF,TGTGCCAGCAGCCCCCGGGCCTCAGGGTACGATGAGCAGTTCTTC
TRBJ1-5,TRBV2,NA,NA,CASREGTSQPQHF,TGTGCCAGCAGGGAAGGGACTTCCCAGCCCCAGCATTTT
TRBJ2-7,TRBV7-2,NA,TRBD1,CASSLVTGDEQYF,TGTGCCAGCAGCTTAGTCACAGGGGACGAGCAGTACTTC
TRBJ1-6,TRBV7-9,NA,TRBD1,CASSLGQGGSPLHF,TGTGCCAGCAGCTTAGGACAGGGGGGCTCACCCCTCCACTTT
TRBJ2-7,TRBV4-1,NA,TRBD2,CASSQGPAGFVYEQYF,TGCGCCAGCAGCCAAGGTCCAGCGGGATTTGTCTACGAGCAGTACTTC
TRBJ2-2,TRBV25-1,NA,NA,CASSEPGTNTGELFF,TGTGCCAGCAGTGAACCCGGGACAAACACCGGGGAGCTGTTTTTT
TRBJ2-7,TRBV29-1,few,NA,CSVVRGNYEQYF,TGCAGCGTTGTGAGGGGGAACTACGAGCAGTACTTC
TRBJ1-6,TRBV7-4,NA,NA,CASSLDPTRSSYNSPLHF,TGTGCCAGCAGCTTAGACCCGACACGAAGCTCCTATAATTCACCCCTCCACTTT
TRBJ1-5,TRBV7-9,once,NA,CASSLSGANQPQHF,TGTGCCAGCAGCTTAAGCGGGGCCAATCAGCCCCAGCATTTT
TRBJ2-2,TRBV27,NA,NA,CASSLSARVKLFF,TGTGCCAGCAGTTTATCGGCCAGGGTCAAGCTGTTTTTT
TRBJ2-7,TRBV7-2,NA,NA,CASSLLFYEQYF,TGTGCCAGCAGCTTATTATTCTACGAGCAGTACTTC
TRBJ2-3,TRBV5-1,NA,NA,CASSYLIGASTDTQYF,TGCGCCAGCAGCTACCTAATTGGGGCTAGCACAGATACGCAGTATTTT
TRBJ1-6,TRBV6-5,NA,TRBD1,CASSYSRQGANSPLHF,TGTGCCAGCAGTTACTCACGACAGGGGGCGAATTCACCCCTCCACTTT
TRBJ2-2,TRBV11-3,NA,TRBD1,CASSAHGTEGGELFF,TGTGCCAGCAGCGCCCACGGGACAGAAGGCGGGGAGCTGTTTTTT
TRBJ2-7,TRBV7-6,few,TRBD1,CASSLGTGPKYEQYF,TGTGCCAGCAGCTTGGGGACAGGCCCAAAGTACGAGCAGTACTTC
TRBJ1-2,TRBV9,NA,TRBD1,CASSPRQGVIYGYTF,TGTGCCAGCAGCCCAAGACAGGGGGTTATCTATGGCTACACCTTC
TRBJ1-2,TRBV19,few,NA,CASNPQTPVYGYTF,TGTGCCAGTAATCCTCAGACTCCAGTCTATGGCTACACCTTC